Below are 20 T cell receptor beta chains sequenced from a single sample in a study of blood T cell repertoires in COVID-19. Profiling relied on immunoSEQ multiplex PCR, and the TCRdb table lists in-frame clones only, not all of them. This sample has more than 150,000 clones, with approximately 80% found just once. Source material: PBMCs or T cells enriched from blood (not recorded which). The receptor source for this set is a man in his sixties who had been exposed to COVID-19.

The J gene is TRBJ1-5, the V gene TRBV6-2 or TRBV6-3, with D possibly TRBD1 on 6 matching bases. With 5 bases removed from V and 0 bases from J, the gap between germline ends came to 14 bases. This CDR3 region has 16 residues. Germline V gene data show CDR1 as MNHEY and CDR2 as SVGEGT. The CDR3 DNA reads TGTGCCAGCAGTGGCCGACAGGACAATAGCAATCAGCCCCAGCATTTT. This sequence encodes CASSGRQDNSNQPQHF.

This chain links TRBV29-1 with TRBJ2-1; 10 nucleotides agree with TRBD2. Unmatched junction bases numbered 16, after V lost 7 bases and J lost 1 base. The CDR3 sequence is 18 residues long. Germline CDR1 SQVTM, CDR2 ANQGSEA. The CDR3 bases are TGCAGCGGGGCTGAGGGCCTAGCGGGGGTAGGGTCCTACAATGAGCAGTTCTTC. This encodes CSGAEGLAGVGSYNEQFF.

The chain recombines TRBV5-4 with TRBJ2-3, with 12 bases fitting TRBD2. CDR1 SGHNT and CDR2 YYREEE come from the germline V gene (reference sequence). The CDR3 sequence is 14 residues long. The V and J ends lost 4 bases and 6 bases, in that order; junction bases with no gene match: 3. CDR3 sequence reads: CASSETSGRDTQYF. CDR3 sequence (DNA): TGTGCCAGCAGCGAAACTAGCGGGAGGGATACGCAGTATTTT.

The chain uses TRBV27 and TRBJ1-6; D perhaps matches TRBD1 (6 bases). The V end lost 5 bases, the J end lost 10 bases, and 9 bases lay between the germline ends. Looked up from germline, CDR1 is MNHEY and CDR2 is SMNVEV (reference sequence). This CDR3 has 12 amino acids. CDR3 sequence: CASSTQGSPLHF. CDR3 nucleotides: TGTGCCAGCAGTACACAGGGATCACCCCTCCACTTT.

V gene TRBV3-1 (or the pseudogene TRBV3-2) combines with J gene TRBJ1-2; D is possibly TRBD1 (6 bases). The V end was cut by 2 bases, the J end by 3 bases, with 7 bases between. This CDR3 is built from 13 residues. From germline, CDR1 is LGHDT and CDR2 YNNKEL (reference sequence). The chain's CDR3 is CASSQPGDYGYTF. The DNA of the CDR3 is TGTGCCAGCAGCCAACCAGGGGACTATGGCTACACCTTC.

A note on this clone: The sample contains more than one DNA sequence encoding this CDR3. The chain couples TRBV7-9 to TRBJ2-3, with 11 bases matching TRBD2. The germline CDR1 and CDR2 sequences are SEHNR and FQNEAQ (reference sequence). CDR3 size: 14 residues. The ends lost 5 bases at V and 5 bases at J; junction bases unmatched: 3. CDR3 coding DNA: TGTGCCAGCAGCCCCGGACTAGCGGGAGATACGCAGTATTTT. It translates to CASSPGLAGDTQYF.

This CDR3 is CASRSGVSGNTIYF. CDR3 sequence (DNA): TGTGCCAGCAGGTCAGGGGTCTCTGGAAACACCATATATTTT. The chain couples TRBV7-6 to TRBJ1-3; TRBD1 is a possible D gene (6 bases). The CDR3 runs to 14 residues. V dropped 6 bases and J dropped 0 bases, with 9 bases sitting between them. Germline loops: CDR1 SGHVS, CDR2 FNYEAQ. Based on the CDR3 plus reference TRBV7-6 and TRBJ1-3, the full variable domain is GAGVSQSPRYKVTKRGQDVALRCDPISGHVSLYWYRQALGQGPEFLTYFNYEAQQDKSGLPNDRFSAERPEGSISTLTIQRTEQRDSAMYRCASRSGVSGNTIYFGEGSWLTVV.

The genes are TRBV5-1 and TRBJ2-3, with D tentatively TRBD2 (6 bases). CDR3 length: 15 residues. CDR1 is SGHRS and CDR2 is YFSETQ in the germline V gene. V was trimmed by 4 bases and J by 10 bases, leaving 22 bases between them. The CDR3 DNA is TGCGCCAGCAGCCCGGGATCGGGACTTTCTAGTGCGCAGTATTTT. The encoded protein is CASSPGSGLSSAQYF.

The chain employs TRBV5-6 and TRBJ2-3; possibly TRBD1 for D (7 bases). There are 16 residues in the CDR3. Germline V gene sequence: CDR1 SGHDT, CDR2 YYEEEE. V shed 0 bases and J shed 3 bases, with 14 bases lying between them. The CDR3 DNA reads TGTGCCAGCAGCTTGGTGTATCCAGGGGGGACAGATACGCAGTATTTT. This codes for CASSLVYPGGTDTQYF.

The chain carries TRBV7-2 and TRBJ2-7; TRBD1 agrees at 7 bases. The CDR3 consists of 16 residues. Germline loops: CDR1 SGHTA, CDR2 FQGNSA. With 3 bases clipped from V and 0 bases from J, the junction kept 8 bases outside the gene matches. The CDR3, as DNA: TGTGCCAGCAGCTTTTCCGGGACAGTTAGCTCCTACGAGCAGTACTTC. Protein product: CASSFSGTVSSYEQYF.

CDR3 region: CASGLISSGLETQYF. In DNA form, the CDR3 reads TGTGCTAGTGGTTTGATCTCTAGTGGGTTGGAGACCCAGTACTTC. This chain links TRBV12-5 with TRBJ2-5; D not certain. The CDR3 has 15 amino acids. From germline, CDR1 is LGHNT and CDR2 FRNRAP. V was clipped by 2 bases and J by 5 bases, with 15 bases between them.

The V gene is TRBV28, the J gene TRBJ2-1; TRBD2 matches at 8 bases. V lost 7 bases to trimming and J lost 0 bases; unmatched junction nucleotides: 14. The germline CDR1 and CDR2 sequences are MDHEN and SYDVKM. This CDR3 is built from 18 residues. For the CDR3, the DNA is TGTGCCAGCACCTTAGGACGTAGCGGGGTTAGCTCCTACAATGAGCAGTTCTTC. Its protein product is CASTLGRSGVSSYNEQFF.

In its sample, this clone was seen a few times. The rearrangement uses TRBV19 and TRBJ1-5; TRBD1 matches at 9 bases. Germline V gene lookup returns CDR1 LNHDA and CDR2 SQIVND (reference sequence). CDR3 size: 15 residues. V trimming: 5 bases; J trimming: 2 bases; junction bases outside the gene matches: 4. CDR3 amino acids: CASSLRQGGNQPQHF. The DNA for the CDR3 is TGTGCCAGTAGTTTACGACAGGGGGGCAATCAGCCCCAGCATTTT.

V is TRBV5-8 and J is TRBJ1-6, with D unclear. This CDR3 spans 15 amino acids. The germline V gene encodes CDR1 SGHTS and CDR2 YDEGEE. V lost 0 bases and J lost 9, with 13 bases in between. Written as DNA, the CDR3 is TGTGCCAGCAGCTTGGTAGGAGGGCAGGCTTCACCCCTCCACTTT. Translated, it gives CASSLVGGQASPLHF.

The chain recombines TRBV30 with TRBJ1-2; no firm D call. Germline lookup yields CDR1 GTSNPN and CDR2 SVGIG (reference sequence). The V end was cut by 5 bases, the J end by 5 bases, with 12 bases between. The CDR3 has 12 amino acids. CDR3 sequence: CAWGRGVYGYTF. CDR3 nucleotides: TGTGCCTGGGGGCGCGGGGTTTATGGCTACACCTTC.

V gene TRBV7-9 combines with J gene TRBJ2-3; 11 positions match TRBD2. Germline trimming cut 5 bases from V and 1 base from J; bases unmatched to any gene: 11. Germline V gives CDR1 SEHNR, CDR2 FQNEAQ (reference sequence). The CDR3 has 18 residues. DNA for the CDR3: TGTGCCAGCAGCCTCACCCTTAGCGGGAGGGGTGGCACAGATACGCAGTATTTT. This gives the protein CASSLTLSGRGGTDTQYF.

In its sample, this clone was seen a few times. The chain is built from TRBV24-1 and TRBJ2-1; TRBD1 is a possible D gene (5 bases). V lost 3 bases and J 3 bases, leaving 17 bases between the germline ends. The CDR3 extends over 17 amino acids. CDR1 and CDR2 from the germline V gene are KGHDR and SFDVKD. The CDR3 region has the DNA TGTGCCACCAGTGATCCCTCCCCCTCAGGGAACTACAATGAGCAGTTCTTC. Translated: CATSDPSPSGNYNEQFF.

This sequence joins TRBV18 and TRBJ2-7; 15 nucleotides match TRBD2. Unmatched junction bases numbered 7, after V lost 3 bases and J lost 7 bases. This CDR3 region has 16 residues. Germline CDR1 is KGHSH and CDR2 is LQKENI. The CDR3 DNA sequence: TGTGCCAGCTCACCCGAGGGACTAGCGGGAGGACGGGAGCAGTACTTC. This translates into CASSPEGLAGGREQYF.

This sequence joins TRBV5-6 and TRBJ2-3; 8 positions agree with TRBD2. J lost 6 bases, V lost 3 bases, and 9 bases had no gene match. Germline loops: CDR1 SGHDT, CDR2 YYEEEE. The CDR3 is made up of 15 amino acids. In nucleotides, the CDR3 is TGTGCCAGCAGCTCTAGGACTAGCTGGGGGGATACGCAGTATTTT. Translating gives CASSSRTSWGDTQYF.

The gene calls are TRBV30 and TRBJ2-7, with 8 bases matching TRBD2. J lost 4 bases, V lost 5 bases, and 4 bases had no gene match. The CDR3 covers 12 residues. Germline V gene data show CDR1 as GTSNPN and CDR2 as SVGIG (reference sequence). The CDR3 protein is CAWLAGPYEQYF. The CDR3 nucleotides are TGTGCCTGGCTAGCGGGCCCTTACGAGCAGTACTTC.